Shown below are 25 T cell receptor beta chains from a single sample sequenced in a study of shared clonotypes between healthy human individuals. Terminally differentiated effector memory CD45RA+ cells were left out of the naive CD8 fraction, which was CD45RO-negative and positively selected for CCR7. Using immunoSEQ multiplex PCR, the repertoire was profiled, and TCRdb retains in-frame clones only, with some absent. The sample carries under 2,000,000 clones, 85% to 95% recorded once. Sequencing was carried out using naive CD8+ T cells sorted from blood. These receptors were collected from a man younger than 35 in good health.

The V and J genes are TRBV27 and TRBJ2-5, with 13 bases identical to TRBD2. CDR1 and CDR2 from the germline V gene are MNHEY and SMNVEV (reference sequence). The CDR3 spans 16 residues. V lost 5 bases and J lost 7; bases outside the gene matches: 10. The CDR3 DNA reads as TGTGCCAGCAGTCCACCCGGACTAGCGGGGGCTTGGACCCAGTACTTC. Amino acids: CASSPPGLAGAWTQYF.

V is TRBV6-6 and J is TRBJ1-5; D is unclear. Germline CDR1 is MNHNY and CDR2 is SVGAGI (reference sequence). The germline V and J ends were trimmed by 4 bases and 1 base, with 14 bases remaining between them. The CDR3 is 16 amino acids. The CDR3 bases are TGTGCCAGCAGTTCTCCCGAGTTTGTCAGCAATCAGCCCCAGCATTTT. Protein product: CASSSPEFVSNQPQHF.

The V gene is TRBV30, the J gene TRBJ1-5; D might be TRBD1 (5 bases). V shed 2 bases and J shed 2 bases, with 10 bases lying between them. CDR1 is GTSNPN, CDR2 SVGIG, per germline (reference sequence). The CDR3 runs to 14 residues. CDR3 in amino acids: CAWSWQGGNQPQHF. The CDR3 nucleotides are TGTGCCTGGAGTTGGCAGGGAGGCAATCAGCCCCAGCATTTT.

The chain combines TRBV19 with TRBJ2-2; 9 nucleotides match TRBD1. CDR3 length: 15 amino acids. The V segment lost 8 bases and the J segment 5 bases; nucleotides outside the gene matches: 9. CDR1 LNHDA and CDR2 SQIVND come from the germline V gene (reference sequence). The CDR3 DNA sequence: TGTGCCAGTTCCTTTACCGGGACAGGGACCGGGGAGCTGTTTTTT. It codes for CASSFTGTGTGELFF.

J is TRBJ2-3 and V is TRBV10-2; 10 positions match TRBD2. CDR1 WSHSY and CDR2 SAAADI come from the germline V gene. This CDR3 is 16 amino acids long. V lost 3 bases to trimming and J lost 6 bases; unmatched junction nucleotides: 9. The CDR3 DNA is TGCGCCAGCAGTGACCACTATAGCGGGGGGTCGGATACGCAGTATTTT. Amino acid sequence: CASSDHYSGGSDTQYF.

The chain uses TRBV11-2 and TRBJ2-1; 8 nucleotides match TRBD2. This CDR3 contains 14 residues. V gave up 4 bases and J gave up 9 bases; unmatched junction bases: 8. CDR1 and CDR2 (germline): SGHAT, FQNNGV. DNA of the CDR3: TGTGCCAGCAGCTCCTCGGGCGGGACTAGTGAGCAGTTCTTC. Protein: CASSSSGGTSEQFF. Full variable domain (rest looked up from reference TRBV11-2 and TRBJ2-1): EAGVAQSPRYKIIEKRQSVAFWCNPISGHATLYWYQQILGQGPKLLIQFQNNGVVDDSQLPKDRFSAERLKGVDSTLKIQPAKLEDSAVYLCASSSSGGTSEQFFGPGTRLTVL.

The chain employs TRBV27 and TRBJ1-1; the D is unclear. This CDR3 comprises 10 residues. Germline V gives CDR1 MNHEY, CDR2 SMNVEV (reference sequence). The V end lost 10 bases, the J end lost 5 bases, and 8 bases lay between the germline ends. The CDR3 sequence is CATVFTEAFF. In DNA, the CDR3 is TGTGCCACCGTATTTACTGAAGCTTTCTTT.

The rearrangement links TRBV4-3 to TRBJ2-7; no definite D call. CDR3 length: 15 residues. Germline CDR1 reads LGHNA; CDR2 reads YSLEER. The V and J ends lost 0 bases and 2 bases respectively, with 11 bases between them. CDR3 nucleotides: TGCGCCAGCAGCCAAGATAGGGCCAGTCCCTACGAGCAGTACTTC. It encodes CASSQDRASPYEQYF.

The chain couples TRBV27 to TRBJ1-1; D is possibly TRBD1 (6 bases). Trimming left V 4 bases short and J 5 bases short, with 20 bases between. The CDR3 sequence is 16 residues long. Looked up from germline, CDR1 is MNHEY and CDR2 is SMNVEV (reference sequence). The CDR3 sequence: CASSSPFGGALTEAFF. CDR3 sequence (DNA): TGTGCCAGCAGTTCCCCCTTCGGGGGGGCATTAACTGAAGCTTTCTTT.

In the case of this clone: The junction differs from germline at one of its ends, possibly a read error. The chain recombines TRBV11-2 with TRBJ2-5; D may be TRBD1 (5 bases). The CDR3 contains 12 residues. Germline values: CDR1 SGHAT, CDR2 FQNNGV. CDR3 bases: TGTGCCAGCAGCTCAGGGCCGGACCAGCGAGACTTC. It is translated as CASSSGPDQRDF.

The rearrangement uses TRBV5-8 and TRBJ2-3, with D hard to call. V was trimmed by 2 bases and J by 6 bases, leaving 13 bases between them. The CDR3 extends over 14 amino acids. The germline CDR1 and CDR2 sequences are SGHTS and YDEGEE. For the CDR3, the DNA is TGTGCCAGCAGCTTCTTGGGCGATTCGGATACGCAGTATTTT. Protein product: CASSFLGDSDTQYF.

This chain connects TRBV10-1 to TRBJ2-7; the D is unclear. V lost 2 bases to trimming and J lost 0 bases, with 5 bases between them. The CDR3 loop spans 13 amino acids. Germline CDR1 reads WNHNN; CDR2 reads SYGVQD (reference sequence). This chain's CDR3 is CASSEDPSYEQYF. CDR3 bases: TGCGCCAGCAGTGAGGATCCCTCCTACGAGCAGTACTTC.

This clone was counted once. The gene calls are TRBV28 and TRBJ2-7, with 7 bases identical to TRBD1. The ends lost 2 bases at V and 2 bases at J; junction bases unmatched: 3. This CDR3 spans 14 amino acids. Germline V gene sequence: CDR1 MDHEN, CDR2 SYDVKM. Here the CDR3 reads CASSLIGTAYEQYF. The DNA of the CDR3 is TGTGCCAGCAGTTTAATCGGGACAGCCTACGAGCAGTACTTC.

The chain links TRBV15 to TRBJ1-1, with D possibly TRBD1 on 5 matching bases. The CDR3 contains 15 residues. The germline gives CDR1 LNHNV, CDR2 YYDKDF (reference sequence). Trimming took 1 base from V and 2 from J, leaving 11 bases between them. The CDR3 DNA reads TGTGCCACCAGCAGAGTGGGGCAGGACAACACTGAAGCTTTCTTT. It codes for CATSRVGQDNTEAFF.

A single count supports this clone. CDR3 nucleotide sequence: TGTGCCAGCAGCTGGGAAACCTACGAGCAGTACTTC. It yields the protein CASSWETYEQYF. The J gene is TRBJ2-7, the V gene TRBV11-2; D remains ambiguous. The V and J ends lost 4 bases and 2 bases respectively, with 6 bases between them. The CDR3 runs to 12 residues. CDR1 is SGHAT and CDR2 is FQNNGV in the germline V gene. Looking up the rest from reference TRBV11-2 and TRBJ2-7 gives the full variable domain: EAGVAQSPRYKIIEKRQSVAFWCNPISGHATLYWYQQILGQGPKLLIQFQNNGVVDDSQLPKDRFSAERLKGVDSTLKIQPAKLEDSAVYLCASSWETYEQYFGPGTRLTVT.

The rearrangement uses TRBV27 and TRBJ1-2; the D gene is possibly TRBD1 (5 bases). The length of the CDR3 is 14 residues. Germline values: CDR1 MNHEY, CDR2 SMNVEV (reference sequence). V lost 0 bases, J lost 6 bases, and 11 bases lay in between. The CDR3 region is CASSLSGVGHGYTF. The CDR3 region has the DNA TGTGCCAGCAGTTTATCGGGGGTAGGTCATGGCTACACCTTC.

The chain carries TRBV7-3 and TRBJ2-2; perhaps TRBD1 as D (5 bases). The V and J ends lost 4 bases and 4 bases respectively, with 7 bases between them. Germline-derived CDR1 and CDR2 are SGHTA and FQGTGA. This CDR3 is built from 13 residues. The CDR3 nucleotides read TGTGCCAGCAGCTCAGGGTCCACCGGGGAGCTGTTTTTT. This gives the protein CASSSGSTGELFF.

J is TRBJ2-7 and V is TRBV10-2, with 12 bases matching TRBD2. With 9 bases clipped from V and 2 bases from J, the junction kept 2 bases outside the gene matches. CDR3 length: 13 amino acids. The germline gives CDR1 WSHSY, CDR2 SAAADI. CDR3: CASRLAGAYEQYF. CDR3 DNA sequence: TGCGCCAGTAGACTAGCGGGGGCCTACGAGCAGTACTTC.

As to this clone: This same CDR3 is encoded by further DNA sequences in the sample. The chain carries TRBV5-1 and TRBJ1-2, with 7 bases aligning to TRBD1. The CDR3 has 14 amino acids. The V gene end was trimmed by 0 bases and the J gene end by 2 bases; junction bases not matched to a gene: 1. Germline V CDR1 and CDR2: SGHRS, YFSETQ. CDR3 coding DNA: TGCGCCAGCAGCTTGGGACAGGGAAACTATGGCTACACCTTC. Translated: CASSLGQGNYGYTF.

As for this clone: This sample includes further DNA sequences coding for the same CDR3. This rearrangement joins TRBV4-1 to TRBJ1-1; D unclear. The length of the CDR3 is 14 residues. V lost 0 bases to trimming and J lost 1 base, with 6 bases between them. Germline V gene data show CDR1 as MGHRA and CDR2 as YSYEKL. The CDR3 sequence: CASSQDPGNTEAFF. The CDR3 DNA is TGCGCCAGCAGCCAAGATCCGGGGAACACTGAAGCTTTCTTT.

This chain joins TRBV7-9 and TRBJ2-2; possible D gene TRBD1, 6 bases. The CDR3 consists of 15 residues. V was cut by 5 bases and J by 4 bases, with 14 bases left in between. CDR1 is SEHNR, CDR2 FQNEAQ, per germline (reference sequence). The CDR3 protein is CASSDGTKPTGELFF. Written as DNA, the CDR3 is TGTGCCAGCAGCGACGGGACAAAACCCACCGGGGAGCTGTTTTTT.

The chain uses TRBV7-3 and TRBJ1-5; perhaps TRBD1 as D (5 bases). The germline gives CDR1 SGHTA, CDR2 FQGTGA. V was clipped by 5 bases and J by 4 bases, with 9 bases between them. The CDR3 runs to 13 residues. CDR3 DNA: TGTGCCAGCAGCCCGGGGGTGAATCAGCCCCAGCATTTT. Residues: CASSPGVNQPQHF.

The chain carries TRBV19 and TRBJ2-1; D may be TRBD2 (6 bases). CDR1 and CDR2 from the germline V gene are LNHDA and SQIVND (reference sequence). Trimming cost V 6 bases and J 7 bases, with 16 bases left between them. The CDR3 contains 14 residues. The CDR3 protein is CASSPGEGANEQFF. For the CDR3, the DNA is TGTGCCAGTAGCCCGGGGGAAGGGGCAAATGAGCAGTTCTTC.

The CDR3 DNA is TGTGCCAGCAGTCCTTGGGGGGGAATGAACACTGAAGCTTTCTTT. Translating it yields CASSPWGGMNTEAFF. The chain recombines TRBV14 with TRBJ1-1; tentatively, D is TRBD1 (5 bases). The CDR3 runs 15 residues. Germline loops: CDR1 SGHDN, CDR2 FVKESK. Trimming left V 6 bases short and J 0 bases short, with 14 bases between. The full variable domain, with the rest looked up from reference TRBV14 and TRBJ1-1, is EAGVTQFPSHSVIEKGQTVTLRCDPISGHDNLYWYRRVMGKEIKFLLHFVKESKQDESGMPNNRFLAERTGGTYSTLKVQPAELEDSGVYFCASSPWGGMNTEAFFGQGTRLTVV.

The chain uses TRBV4-1 and TRBJ1-4; D might be TRBD1 (6 bases). The length of the CDR3 is 17 residues. Trimming removed 2 bases at V and 8 bases at J, with 21 bases between. The germline CDR1 and CDR2 sequences are MGHRA and YSYEKL. CDR3: CASSQSAGGGTHEKLFF. CDR3 DNA sequence: TGCGCCAGCAGCCAATCCGCCGGAGGGGGTACTCACGAAAAACTGTTTTTT.